The following is a TCR beta chain sequence with its context. Its antigen is currently unknown. The same CDR3 arises from other DNA sequences in this sample as well. CDR1 and CDR2 from the germline V gene are SGHTA and FQGTGA. The CDR3 is made up of 16 amino acids. V shed 2 bases and J 4 bases; nucleotides not matched to a gene: 5. TCRdb keeps only in-frame clones here, not all; method: immunoSEQ multiplex PCR. Of approximately 2,300,000 clones listed, 85% to 95% are singletons. This entry belongs to a study of shared clonotypes between healthy human individuals. Overall study context: Three plates were used per donor for CD4 naive, three for CD4 memory, two for CD8 naive and one for CD8 memory.

Study results and caveats: Generation of non-shared clonotypes was less probable than generation of clonotypes shared by all four donors. Sharing across four donors was highest in naive CD4 (approximately 5%) and lowest in memory CD8 (0.4%).

Splitting of CD4+ cells produced CD45RA+ naive and CD45RA-negative memory subsets. The rearrangement joins TRBV7-3 to TRBJ2-1; the match to TRBD2 covers 10 bases. The TCR comes from a man younger than 30 in good health. Some clones in this sample may be carry-over from other donors' samples. The sequencing input was naive CD4+ T cells from PBMCs. Subset indicated: CD45RA+ positively selected. CDR3 amino acids: CASSLSRTSGYNEQFF. The CDR3 DNA reads TGTGCCAGCAGCTTATCGAGGACTAGCGGATACAATGAGCAGTTCTTC.